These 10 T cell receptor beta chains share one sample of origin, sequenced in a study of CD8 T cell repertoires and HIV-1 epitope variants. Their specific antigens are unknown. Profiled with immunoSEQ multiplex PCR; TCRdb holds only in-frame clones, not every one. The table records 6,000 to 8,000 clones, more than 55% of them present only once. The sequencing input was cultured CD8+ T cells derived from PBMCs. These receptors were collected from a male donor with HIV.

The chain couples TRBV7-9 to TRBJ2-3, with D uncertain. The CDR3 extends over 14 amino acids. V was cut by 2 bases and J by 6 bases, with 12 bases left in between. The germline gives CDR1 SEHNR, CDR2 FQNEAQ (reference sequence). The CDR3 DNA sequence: TGTGCCAGCAGCTTACCTAACGGGTACGATACGCAGTATTTT. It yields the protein CASSLPNGYDTQYF.

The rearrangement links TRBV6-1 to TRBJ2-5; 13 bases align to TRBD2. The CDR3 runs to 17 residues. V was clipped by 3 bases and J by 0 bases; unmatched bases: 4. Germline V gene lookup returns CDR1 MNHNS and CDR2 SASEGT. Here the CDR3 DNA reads TGTGCCAGCAGTGAGTGGACTAGCGGGAGTGACCAAGAGACCCAGTACTTC. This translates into CASSEWTSGSDQETQYF.

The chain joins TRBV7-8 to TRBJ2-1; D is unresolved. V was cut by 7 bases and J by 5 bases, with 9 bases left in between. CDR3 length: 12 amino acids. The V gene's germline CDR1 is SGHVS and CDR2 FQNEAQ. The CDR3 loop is CASTLMDNEQFF. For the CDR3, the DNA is TGTGCCAGCACCCTCATGGACAATGAGCAGTTCTTC.

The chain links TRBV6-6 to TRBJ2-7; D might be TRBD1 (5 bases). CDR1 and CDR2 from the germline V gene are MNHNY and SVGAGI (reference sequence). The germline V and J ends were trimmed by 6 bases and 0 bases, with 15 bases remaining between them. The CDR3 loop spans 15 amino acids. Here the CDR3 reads CASSRVSVSSYEQYF. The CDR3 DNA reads TGTGCCAGCAGCAGGGTCTCCGTAAGCTCCTACGAGCAGTACTTC.

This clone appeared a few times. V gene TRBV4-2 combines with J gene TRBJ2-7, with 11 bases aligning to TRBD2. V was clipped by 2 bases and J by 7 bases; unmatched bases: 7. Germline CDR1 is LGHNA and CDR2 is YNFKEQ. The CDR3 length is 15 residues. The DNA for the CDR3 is TGTGCCAGCAGCCAACGACTAGCGGGGCGGGAGGAGCAGTACTTC. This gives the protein CASSQRLAGREEQYF.

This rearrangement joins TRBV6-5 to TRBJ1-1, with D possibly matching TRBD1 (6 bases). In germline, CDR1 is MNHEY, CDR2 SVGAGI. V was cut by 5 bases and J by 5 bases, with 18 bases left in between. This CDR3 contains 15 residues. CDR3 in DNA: TGTGCCAGCAGTCGACAAACAGGGCTACGAACTGAAGCTTTCTTT. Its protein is CASSRQTGLRTEAFF.

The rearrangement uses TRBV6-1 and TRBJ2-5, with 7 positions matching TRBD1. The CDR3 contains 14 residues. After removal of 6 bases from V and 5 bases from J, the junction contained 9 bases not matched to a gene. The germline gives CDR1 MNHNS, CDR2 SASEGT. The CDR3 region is CASRPDRVVETQYF. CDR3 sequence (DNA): TGTGCCAGCAGACCCGACAGGGTCGTCGAGACCCAGTACTTC.

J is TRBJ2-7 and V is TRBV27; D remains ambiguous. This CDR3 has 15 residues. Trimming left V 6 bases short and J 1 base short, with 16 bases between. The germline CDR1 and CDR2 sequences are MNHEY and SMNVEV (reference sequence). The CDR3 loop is CASSPEGRLSYEQYF. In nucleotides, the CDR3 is TGTGCCAGCAGCCCAGAAGGCAGGCTGTCCTACGAGCAGTACTTC.

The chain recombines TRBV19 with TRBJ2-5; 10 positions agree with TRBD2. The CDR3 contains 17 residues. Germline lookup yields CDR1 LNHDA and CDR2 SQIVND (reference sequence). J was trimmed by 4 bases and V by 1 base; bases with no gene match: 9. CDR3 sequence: CASSIGESGGAGETQYF. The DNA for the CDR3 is TGTGCCAGTAGTATAGGAGAGAGCGGGGGGGCCGGAGAGACCCAGTACTTC.

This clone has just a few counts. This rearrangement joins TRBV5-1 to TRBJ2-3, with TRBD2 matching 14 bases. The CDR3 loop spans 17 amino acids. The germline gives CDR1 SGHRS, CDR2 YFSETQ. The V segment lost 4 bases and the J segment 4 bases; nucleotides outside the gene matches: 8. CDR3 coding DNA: TGCGCCAGCAGCGCACGACTAGCGGGAGGGGCCCCAGATACGCAGTATTTT. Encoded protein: CASSARLAGGAPDTQYF.